This T cell receptor (beta chain) was captured by sequencing in a study of T cell repertoires in cytomegalovirus infection. Looking at the study overall: From public TCR beta signatures came an indication of both CMV infection and matching HLA type.

This clonotype showed up many times. Its antigen is not known. General study findings and limits: HLA-C-restricted CMV clonotypes gave the most frequent clonotype in two of eight donors. Summed frequency of shared TCR beta families picked out CMV carriers who also had the relevant HLA.

Germline V gives CDR1 MNHNS, CDR2 SASEGT. V trimming: 3 bases; J trimming: 4 bases; junction bases outside the gene matches: 4. The CDR3 runs to 14 residues. TCRdb called the reads again in MiXCR, with one record for every CDR3 protein. The sample contains almost 550,000 distinct CDR3 sequences, more than 15% of which appear only once. The chain employs TRBV6-1 and TRBJ2-3; 7 nucleotides line up with TRBD1. The TCR originated in a human donor in good health (CMV status not recorded). Some clones in this sample may be carry-over from other donors' samples. What was sequenced was CD8+ T cells from PBMCs. The chain's CDR3 is CASSDRGWADTQYF. CDR3 DNA sequence: TGTGCCAGCAGTGACAGGGGGTGGGCAGATACGCAGTATTTT.